A single sample is the source of the 29 T cell receptor beta chains below, sequenced in a study of T cell responses to AZD1222 COVID-19 vaccine. Using immunoSEQ multiplex PCR, the repertoire was profiled, and TCRdb retains in-frame clones only, with some absent. The data contain about 110,000 clones, around 90% of them singletons. The specimen was peripheral blood, collected 28 days after the second AZD1222 dose. These receptor sequences come from an adult who received the AZD1222 COVID-19 vaccine.

The V and J genes are TRBV2 and TRBJ2-7; D gene uncertain. V gave up 6 bases and J gave up 3 bases, with 12 bases separating them. The CDR3 length is 13 residues. Germline V gene sequence: CDR1 SNHLY, CDR2 FYNNEI. The CDR3 here is CASRTVVGYEQYF. In DNA, the CDR3 is TGTGCCAGCAGAACCGTAGTTGGCTACGAGCAGTACTTC.

This rearrangement joins TRBV12-3 or TRBV12-4 to TRBJ2-5, with 10 bases that match TRBD2. The CDR3 covers 13 residues. V was pared by 6 bases and J by 4 bases, with 2 bases of the junction left unmatched. CDR3 residues: CASRASGGETQYF. For the CDR3, the DNA is TGTGCCAGCAGGGCTAGCGGGGGAGAGACCCAGTACTTC.

This clone was counted a few times. The V gene is TRBV7-2, the J gene TRBJ1-6; D not certain. The CDR3 runs 15 residues. The germline V gene encodes CDR1 SGHTA and CDR2 FQGNSA. Deletions cut 5 bases from V and 5 bases from J, with 13 bases between. The CDR3 is CASSPRTEDNSPLHF. The CDR3 DNA reads as TGTGCCAGCAGCCCAAGGACGGAAGATAATTCACCCCTCCACTTT. The complete variable domain, with remaining parts taken from reference TRBV7-2 and TRBJ1-6, reads GAGVSQSPSNKVTEKGKDVELRCDPISGHTALYWYRQSLGQGLEFLIYFQGNSAPDKSGLPSDRFSAERTGGSVSTLTIQRTQQEDSAVYLCASSPRTEDNSPLHFGNGTRLTVT.

The chain links TRBV7-9 to TRBJ2-2, with D possibly matching TRBD1 (5 bases). This CDR3 contains 12 residues. The V gene lost 6 bases and the J gene lost 7 bases, with 9 bases spanning the gap. Germline V gene data show CDR1 as SEHNR and CDR2 as FQNEAQ (reference sequence). The CDR3 sequence is CASRPGFGELFF. The CDR3, as DNA: TGTGCCAGCAGACCAGGGTTCGGGGAGCTGTTTTTT.

The chain is built from TRBV7-9 and TRBJ1-6; a possible D gene is TRBD1 (5 bases). The CDR3 runs 14 residues. CDR1 and CDR2 from the germline V gene are SEHNR and FQNEAQ (reference sequence). Deletions cut 7 bases from V and 14 bases from J, with 21 bases between. The DNA of the CDR3 is TGTGCCAGCACCGACTCTTGGGGGATCAAGGCCCTCCACTTT. Encoded protein: CASTDSWGIKALHF.

The V and J genes are TRBV4-2 and TRBJ2-7; TRBD2 matches 8 bases. The V gene end was trimmed by 3 bases and the J gene end by 3 bases; junction bases not matched to a gene: 10. The CDR3 runs to 16 residues. Looked up from germline, CDR1 is LGHNA and CDR2 is YNFKEQ. CDR3 in amino acids: CASSQYSSGGYYEQYF. Written as DNA, the CDR3 is TGTGCCAGCAGCCAGTATTCCAGCGGGGGTTACTACGAGCAGTACTTC.

This clone was recorded once. The V gene is TRBV7-8, the J gene TRBJ2-7; 11 bases match TRBD1. Germline V lookup: CDR1 SGHVS, CDR2 FQNEAQ. This CDR3 has 15 amino acids. Losses at the gene ends were 4 bases for V and 2 bases for J; bases not matched to a gene: 4. The CDR3 bases are TGTGCCAGCAGCTCGCGGGACAGGGGGGCCTACGAGCAGTACTTC. The encoded protein is CASSSRDRGAYEQYF. The complete variable domain, with remaining parts taken from reference TRBV7-8 and TRBJ2-7, reads GAGVSQSPRYKVAKRGQDVALRCDPISGHVSLFWYQQALGQGPEFLTYFQNEAQLDKSGLPSDRFFAERPEGSVSTLKIQRTQQEDSAVYLCASSSRDRGAYEQYFGPGTRLTVT.

The J gene is TRBJ1-5, the V gene TRBV28; D is unresolved. Germline values: CDR1 MDHEN, CDR2 SYDVKM. The CDR3 is made up of 17 amino acids. The V gene lost 1 base and the J gene lost 1 base, with 14 bases spanning the gap. CDR3 loop: CASSLLSRVGSNQPQHF. CDR3 DNA sequence: TGTGCCAGCAGTTTATTAAGTAGGGTAGGGAGCAATCAGCCCCAGCATTTT.

This clone appeared a few times. V gene TRBV27 combines with J gene TRBJ1-2; D is unclear. Trimming pared 5 bases from V and 5 bases from J, leaving 9 bases between. CDR1 and CDR2 (germline): MNHEY, SMNVEV (reference sequence). This CDR3 has 12 residues. The CDR3 sequence is CASSPGPYGYTF. The CDR3 nucleotides read TGTGCCAGCAGTCCCGGGCCGTATGGCTACACCTTC.

V is TRBV4-1 and J is TRBJ2-5; 9 bases are shared with TRBD2. J lost 6 bases, V lost 4 bases, and 12 bases had no gene match. Per the germline V gene, CDR1 is MGHRA and CDR2 is YSYEKL. The CDR3 is 16 amino acids. In DNA, the CDR3 is TGCGCCAGCAGCCCCGGGGAGGAGCGGGGGGACCAGACCCAGTACTTC. As protein: CASSPGEERGDQTQYF.

This clone was observed a few times. The gene calls are TRBV7-9 and TRBJ2-1; D tentatively reads TRBD1 or TRBD2 (6 bases each). The ends were cut back, 1 base at V and 8 bases at J, with 15 bases in the middle. Germline V gene data show CDR1 as SEHNR and CDR2 as FQNEAQ (reference sequence). This CDR3 is 15 amino acids long. DNA for the CDR3: TGTGCCAGCAGCTTAGGGGGGGCCGGTATGGATGAGCAGTTCTTC. It specifies CASSLGGAGMDEQFF.

This clone was recorded once. The chain carries TRBV6-2 or TRBV6-3 and TRBJ1-5; 7 positions agree with TRBD1. J lost 0 bases, V lost 4 bases, and 12 bases had no gene match. The CDR3 runs to 18 residues. Germline lookup yields CDR1 MNHEY and CDR2 SVGEGT. The CDR3 coding sequence is TGTGCCAGCAGTTCAGAGTTAGGGGGCGTCGATAGCAATCAGCCCCAGCATTTT. Translated, it gives CASSSELGGVDSNQPQHF.

This chain connects TRBV7-9 to TRBJ2-7; D is undetermined. Germline-derived CDR1 and CDR2 are SEHNR and FQNEAQ (reference sequence). The CDR3 sequence is 13 residues long. The ends were cut back, 5 bases at V and 4 bases at J, with 12 bases in the middle. The CDR3 DNA reads TGTGCCAGCAGCCAAAAGGACGGTTACGAGCAGTACTTC. It translates to CASSQKDGYEQYF. The variable domain in full, with the rest retrieved from reference TRBV7-9 and TRBJ2-7, is DTGVSQNPRHKITKRGQNVTFRCDPISEHNRLYWYRQTLGQGPEFLTYFQNEAQLEKSRLLSDRFSAERPKGSFSTLEIQRTEQGDSAMYLCASSQKDGYEQYFGPGTRLTVT.

The rearrangement uses TRBV9 and TRBJ1-6; no clear D gene. V shed 0 bases and J shed 5 bases, with 12 bases lying between them. Germline CDR1 is SGDLS and CDR2 is YYNGEE. The CDR3 consists of 16 residues. CDR3 in amino acids: CASSVAETWDNSPLHF. CDR3 DNA sequence: TGTGCCAGCAGCGTAGCTGAGACATGGGATAATTCACCCCTCCACTTT.

This chain connects TRBV5-4 to TRBJ1-4; D ambiguous. The V gene's germline CDR1 is SGHNT and CDR2 YYREEE (reference sequence). The length of the CDR3 is 13 residues. The ends were cut back, 0 bases at V and 8 bases at J, with 8 bases in the middle. The CDR3 nucleotides read TGTGCCAGCAGCTTGGAAGGTTACGAAAAACTGTTTTTT. It codes for CASSLEGYEKLFF.

V and J are TRBV10-3 and TRBJ2-7; D could derive from TRBD1 or TRBD2 (5 bases each). Germline V lookup: CDR1 ENHRY, CDR2 SYGVKD. The CDR3 runs 15 residues. The V end lost 0 bases, the J end lost 2 bases, and 11 bases lay between the germline ends. The CDR3 reads CAISESRGGPYEQYF. The CDR3 DNA reads as TGTGCCATCAGTGAGTCAAGGGGCGGGCCCTACGAGCAGTACTTC.

V gene TRBV2 combines with J gene TRBJ2-1; D is unclear. CDR1 and CDR2 from the germline V gene are SNHLY and FYNNEI. Trimming took 6 bases from V and 7 from J, leaving 10 bases between them. The CDR3 loop spans 12 amino acids. CDR3 region: CASSRYWNEQFF. The CDR3 DNA reads as TGTGCCAGCAGCCGCTATTGGAATGAGCAGTTCTTC.

V gene TRBV3-1 (or the pseudogene TRBV3-2) combines with J gene TRBJ2-3; TRBD2 matches at 14 bases. Germline trimming cut 6 bases from V and 6 bases from J; bases unmatched to any gene: 8. The CDR3 contains 16 residues. Looked up from germline, CDR1 is LGHDT and CDR2 is YNNKEL (reference sequence). This chain's CDR3 is CASSPGTSGGRDTQYF. The CDR3 DNA sequence: TGTGCCAGCAGTCCCGGGACTAGCGGGGGTAGGGATACGCAGTATTTT.

The chain links TRBV3-1 (or the pseudogene TRBV3-2) to TRBJ1-2; 7 bases line up with TRBD1. J was trimmed by 8 bases and V by 2 bases; bases with no gene match: 5. Germline V gene sequence: CDR1 LGHDT, CDR2 YNNKEL (reference sequence). The CDR3 extends over 13 amino acids. The CDR3 loop is CASSQHRGRGYTF. As DNA, the CDR3 is TGTGCCAGCAGCCAACACAGGGGAAGAGGCTACACCTTC.

The chain is built from TRBV18 and TRBJ1-2; D ambiguous. V lost 4 bases and J lost 8, with 11 bases in between. The germline V gene has CDR1 KGHSH and CDR2 LQKENI. The CDR3 has 12 amino acids. The CDR3 coding sequence is TGTGCCAGCTCACTACCGGAGGCGGGCTACACCTTC. Its translation: CASSLPEAGYTF.

The chain joins TRBV9 to TRBJ2-2; 7 positions match TRBD1. This CDR3 contains 14 residues. V was clipped by 0 bases and J by 4 bases; unmatched bases: 0. The germline gives CDR1 SGDLS, CDR2 YYNGEE. The CDR3 bases are TGTGCCAGCAGCGTAGAGGGGGCCACCGGGGAGCTGTTTTTT. This sequence encodes CASSVEGATGELFF. The full variable domain, with the rest looked up from reference TRBV9 and TRBJ2-2, is DSGVTQTPKHLITATGQRVTLRCSPRSGDLSVYWYQQSLDQGLQFLIQYYNGEERAKGNILERFSAQQFPDLHSELNLSSLELGDSALYFCASSVEGATGELFFGEGSRLTVL.

This clone was picked up one time. The rearrangement joins TRBV19 to TRBJ1-6; 8 bases are shared with TRBD1. V lost 6 bases and J lost 8; bases outside the gene matches: 9. CDR1 and CDR2 from the germline V gene are LNHDA and SQIVND (reference sequence). The CDR3 runs to 15 residues. DNA of the CDR3: TGTGCCAGTAGGGGGGGACAGGAACGAGATTCACCCCTCCACTTT. Translation gives CASRGGQERDSPLHF.

The J gene is TRBJ2-1, the V gene TRBV5-1; D ambiguous. Trimming pared 0 bases from V and 7 bases from J, leaving 5 bases between. The CDR3 sequence is 12 residues long. CDR1 is SGHRS, CDR2 YFSETQ, per germline. CDR3 amino acids: CASSLGINEQFF. The DNA for the CDR3 is TGCGCCAGCAGCTTGGGGATAAATGAGCAGTTCTTC.

This CDR3 reads CASSPGLAGGQGEQFF. Here the CDR3 DNA reads TGTGCCAGCAGCCCCGGACTAGCGGGGGGGCAGGGTGAGCAGTTCTTC. The rearrangement uses TRBV3-1 (or the pseudogene TRBV3-2) and TRBJ2-1, with TRBD2 identical over 15 bases. The germline CDR1 and CDR2 sequences are LGHDT and YNNKEL (reference sequence). With V trimmed by 4 bases and J by 9 bases, 7 bases remained unmatched. This CDR3 region has 16 residues.

The genes are TRBV6-5 and TRBJ2-2; the D gene is possibly TRBD1 (6 bases). CDR1 is MNHEY and CDR2 is SVGAGI in the germline V gene. V shed 8 bases and J shed 5 bases, with 18 bases lying between them. CDR3 size: 15 residues. CDR3 nucleotides: TGTGCCAGCCGACCCAGGACAGCTCTAACCGGGGAGCTGTTTTTT. Translated, it gives CASRPRTALTGELFF.

J is TRBJ1-1 and V is TRBV5-8; D is uncertain. Germline lookup yields CDR1 SGHTS and CDR2 YDEGEE. V lost 4 bases to trimming and J lost 0 bases, with 10 bases between them. The CDR3 contains 14 residues. CDR3 sequence: CASSLDGMNTEAFF. The CDR3 DNA follows: TGTGCCAGCAGCCTAGACGGCATGAACACTGAAGCTTTCTTT.

For the CDR3, the DNA is TGTGCCAGCAGCCAAGCCCTGGGAGACGTTAAAGATCCTAGCAATCAGCCCCAGCATTTT. Translation: CASSQALGDVKDPSNQPQHF. This chain links TRBV3-1 (or the pseudogene TRBV3-2) with TRBJ1-5; D remains unclear. The V gene's germline CDR1 is LGHDT and CDR2 YNNKEL (reference sequence). The V gene lost 1 base and the J gene lost 0 bases, with 22 bases spanning the gap. The CDR3 covers 20 residues.

This clone was counted once. This sequence joins TRBV5-4 and TRBJ1-3, with 9 bases lining up with TRBD1. CDR1 is SGHNT, CDR2 YYREEE, per germline (reference sequence). Trimming took 4 bases from V and 4 from J; bases not matched to a gene: 3. This CDR3 is 14 amino acids long. The CDR3 coding sequence is TGTGCCAGCAGCCAGGACAGGGGAGGAAACACCATATATTTT. Its translation is CASSQDRGGNTIYF.

The chain has TRBV25-1 and TRBJ2-5; either TRBD1 or TRBD2 may supply D (5 bases each). Trimming left V 2 bases short and J 9 bases short, with 13 bases between. CDR1 and CDR2 (germline): MGHDK, SYGVNS. CDR3 length: 13 residues. In nucleotides, the CDR3 is TGTGCCAGCAGTGAAGGGACCCGGATGGCCCAGTACTTC. The encoded protein is CASSEGTRMAQYF.